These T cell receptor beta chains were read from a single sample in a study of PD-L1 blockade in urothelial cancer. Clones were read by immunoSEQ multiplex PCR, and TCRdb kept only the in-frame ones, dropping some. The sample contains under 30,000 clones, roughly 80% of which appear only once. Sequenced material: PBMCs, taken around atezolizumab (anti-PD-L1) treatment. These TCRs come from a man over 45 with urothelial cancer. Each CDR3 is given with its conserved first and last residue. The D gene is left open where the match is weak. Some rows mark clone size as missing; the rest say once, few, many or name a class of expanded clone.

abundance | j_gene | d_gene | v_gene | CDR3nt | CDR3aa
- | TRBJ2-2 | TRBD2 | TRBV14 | TGTGCCAGCAGCCAACGGGCCCTAGCGGTCTACACCGGGGAGCTGTTTTTT | CASSQRALAVYTGELFF
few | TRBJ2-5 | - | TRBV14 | TGTGCCAGCAGCCTGGGGGCCCCCCTTGGGACCCAGTACTTC | CASSLGAPLGTQYF
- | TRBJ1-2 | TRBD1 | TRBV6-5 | TGTGCCAGCAGTGATCTCAGGGGGCGCGGCTACACCTTC | CASSDLRGRGYTF
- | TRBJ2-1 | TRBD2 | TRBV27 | TGTGCCAGCAGAAATAGCGGGGGGGCGTACAATGAGCAGTTCTTC | CASRNSGGAYNEQFF
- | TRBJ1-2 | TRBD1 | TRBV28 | TGTGCCAGCAGTTTCCGGGACAGAGGGAGAGGCTACACCTTC | CASSFRDRGRGYTF
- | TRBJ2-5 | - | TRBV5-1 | TGCGCCAGCAGCTTTACGGGGAAAGAGACCCAGTACTTC | CASSFTGKETQYF
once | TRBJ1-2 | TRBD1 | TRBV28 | TGTGCCAGCAGTTCCTACCCGGGACAGGGGGATGGCTACACCTTC | CASSSYPGQGDGYTF
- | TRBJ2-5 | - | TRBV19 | TGTGCCAGTAGTGCGGGGCGCTCTGGAGAGACCCAGTACTTC | CASSAGRSGETQYF
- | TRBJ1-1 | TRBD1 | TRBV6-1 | TGTGCCAGCAGGGGACAGGGTTACACTGAAGCTTTCTTT | CASRGQGYTEAFF
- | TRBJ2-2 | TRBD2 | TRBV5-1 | TGCGCCAGCAGCTTGGAAGCGGGAGTTTCCGGGGAGCTGTTTTTT | CASSLEAGVSGELFF
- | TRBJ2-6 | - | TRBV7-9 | TGTGCCAGCAGCTTTAGCTCTGGGGCCAACGTCCTGACTTTC | CASSFSSGANVLTF
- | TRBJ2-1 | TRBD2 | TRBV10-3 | TGTGCCATCAGTGGGACTAGGGGATCCTACAATGAGCAGTTCTTC | CAISGTRGSYNEQFF
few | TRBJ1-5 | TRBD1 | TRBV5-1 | TGCGCCAGCAGCCTGACAGGGGCGCGGTCCGGTCAGCCCCAGCATTTT | CASSLTGARSGQPQHF
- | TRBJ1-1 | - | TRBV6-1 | TGTGCCAGCAGTGACAGGGGAAAGAACACTGAAGCTTTCTTT | CASSDRGKNTEAFF
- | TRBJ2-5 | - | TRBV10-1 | TGCGCCAGCAGTTCTCAGGGTGGGGAGACCCAGTACTTC | CASSSQGGETQYF
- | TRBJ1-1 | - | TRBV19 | TGTGCCAGTAGTATACGGGGGATGAACACTGAAGCTTTCTTT | CASSIRGMNTEAFF
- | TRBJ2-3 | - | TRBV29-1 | TGCAGCTCAGAGAAATCAGGGACAGATACGCAGTATTTT | CSSEKSGTDTQYF
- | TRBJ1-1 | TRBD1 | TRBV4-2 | TGTGCCAGCAGCCAATTTGCGGGACAGGGGGCGAACACTGAAGCTTTCTTT | CASSQFAGQGANTEAFF
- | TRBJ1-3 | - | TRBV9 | TGTGCCAGCAGCGTAGGGACTACCCCTGGAAACACCATATATTTT | CASSVGTTPGNTIYF
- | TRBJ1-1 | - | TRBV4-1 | TGCGCCAGCAGCCAAGATTATGAATACGGGGTTGGGAGCACTGAAGCTTTCTTT | CASSQDYEYGVGSTEAFF
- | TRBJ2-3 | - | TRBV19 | TGTGCCAGTAGTCCAGCGGATAGCACAGATACGCAGTATTTT | CASSPADSTDTQYF
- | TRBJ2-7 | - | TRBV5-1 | TGCGCCAGCAGCTTGGAGGGGTCCCCCTACGAGCAGTACTTC | CASSLEGSPYEQYF
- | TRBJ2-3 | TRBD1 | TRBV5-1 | TGCGCCAGCAGCTTATTACAGGGGGTGGGAGGCGATACGCAGTATTTT | CASSLLQGVGGDTQYF
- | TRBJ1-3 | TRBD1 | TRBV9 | TGTGCCAGCAGCGTAGGAGGGACAGGGGTCTCTGGAAACACCATATATTTT | CASSVGGTGVSGNTIYF
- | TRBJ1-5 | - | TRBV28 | TGTGCCAGCAGTTTAACCCGAACTCTACAGCCCCAGCATTTT | CASSLTRTLQPQHF
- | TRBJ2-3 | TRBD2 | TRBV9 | TGTGCCAGCAGCGTAGGGGTGGCGGGAGGCACAGATACGCAGTATTTT | CASSVGVAGGTDTQYF
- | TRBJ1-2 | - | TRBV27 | TGTGCCAGCAGTTCGATAAGCGTCACGGGGTCCTATGGCTACACCTTC | CASSSISVTGSYGYTF
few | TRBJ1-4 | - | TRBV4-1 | TGCGCCAGCAGCCAAGTTGGCTCGGAAAAACTGTTTTTT | CASSQVGSEKLFF
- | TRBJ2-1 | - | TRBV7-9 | TGTGCCAGCAGCCGCGACTTAATCTACAATGAGCAGTTCTTC | CASSRDLIYNEQFF
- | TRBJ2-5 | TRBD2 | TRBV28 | TGTGCCAGCAGTCCCTCAGCGGGGGGGCCTTTTGAGACCCAGTACTTC | CASSPSAGGPFETQYF
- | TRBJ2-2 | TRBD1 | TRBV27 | TGTGCCAGCAGTTTTGGACAGGGCAGGGCCACCGGGGAGCTGTTTTTT | CASSFGQGRATGELFF
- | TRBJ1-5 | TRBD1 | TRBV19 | TGTGCCAGTAATCTTCAACAGGGGAATCAGCCCCAGCATTTT | CASNLQQGNQPQHF
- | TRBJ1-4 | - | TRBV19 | TGTGCCAGTAGTATATCCCTAATAGGAGCTACAACTAATGAAAAACTGTTTTTT | CASSISLIGATTNEKLFF
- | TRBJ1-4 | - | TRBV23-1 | TGCGCCAGCAGTGCCCCTTCCAGGGACAAAGGAAAACTGTTTTTT | CASSAPSRDKGKLFF
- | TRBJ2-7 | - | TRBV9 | TGTGCCAGCAGCGATCGCGATTCCTACGAGCAGTACTTC | CASSDRDSYEQYF
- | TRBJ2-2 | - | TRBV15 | TGTGCCACCAGCACACGGGACACCGGGGAGCTGTTTTTT | CATSTRDTGELFF
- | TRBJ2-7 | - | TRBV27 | TGTGCCAGCAGTTTCCGAGGACAGTCGACCTACGAGCAGTACTTC | CASSFRGQSTYEQYF
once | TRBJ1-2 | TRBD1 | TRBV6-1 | TGTGCCAGCAGTGTGACGGGACAGATTCTAGGGGGCTACACCTTC | CASSVTGQILGGYTF
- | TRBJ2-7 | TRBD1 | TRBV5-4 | TGTGCCAGCAGCTTGGATTGGACAGGGGGCCAGTACTTC | CASSLDWTGGQYF
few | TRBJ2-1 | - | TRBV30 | TGTGCCTGGACCGGACAGTCATCCTACAATGAGCAGTTCTTC | CAWTGQSSYNEQFF
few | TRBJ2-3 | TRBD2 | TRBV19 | TGTGCCAGTAGTGGTGGACTAGCGGGCACAGATACGCAGTATTTT | CASSGGLAGTDTQYF
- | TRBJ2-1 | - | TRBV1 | TGCACCAGCAGCCAGATAGCGGGCCGCTCCTACAATGAGCAGTTCTTC | CTSSQIAGRSYNEQFF
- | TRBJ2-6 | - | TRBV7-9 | TGTGCCAGCAGCTTACCTTTCTCTGGGGCCAACGTCCTGACTTTC | CASSLPFSGANVLTF
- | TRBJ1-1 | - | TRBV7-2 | TGTGCCAGTCGACTGGGACTCACTGAAGCTTTCTTT | CASRLGLTEAFF
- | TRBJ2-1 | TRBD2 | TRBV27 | TGTGCCAGCAGTTTAAGTAGCGGGAGTTTTACTGAGCAGTTCTTC | CASSLSSGSFTEQFF
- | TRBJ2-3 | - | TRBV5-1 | TGCGCCAGCCGACGGCCGGGGGGCACAGATACGCAGTATTTT | CASRRPGGTDTQYF
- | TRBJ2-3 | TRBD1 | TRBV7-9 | TGTGCCAGCACCCGAAGGGGGACAGGGGGCACAGATACGCAGTATTTT | CASTRRGTGGTDTQYF
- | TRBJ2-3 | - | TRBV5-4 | TGTGCCAGCAGCCCCGGTGGTTCCTTGGATACGCAGTATTTT | CASSPGGSLDTQYF
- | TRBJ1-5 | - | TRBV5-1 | TGCGCCAGCAGCTTGGACCCAACGGGCAATCAGCCCCAGCATTTT | CASSLDPTGNQPQHF
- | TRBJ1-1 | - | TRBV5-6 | TGTGCCAGCAGCGGACGAATTCGGCAGGGGACGACTGAAGCTTTCTTT | CASSGRIRQGTTEAFF
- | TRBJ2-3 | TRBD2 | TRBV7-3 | TGTGCCAGCAGCTCCCCGGGAGGCGGGAGGCCCACAGATACGCAGTATTTT | CASSSPGGGRPTDTQYF
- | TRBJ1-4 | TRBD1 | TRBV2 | TGTGCCAGCAGGGTTGGCAGGGGGCGGAGTGAAAAACTGTTTTTT | CASRVGRGRSEKLFF
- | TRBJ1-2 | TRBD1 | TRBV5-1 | TGCGCCAGCAGCTTGGCCGGGACAGCAAACTATGGCTACACCTTC | CASSLAGTANYGYTF
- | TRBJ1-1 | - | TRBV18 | TGTGCCAGCTCACCACTGTCAGGGAGGGTAGCGGGCACTGAAGCTTTCTTT | CASSPLSGRVAGTEAFF
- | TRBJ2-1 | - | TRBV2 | TGTGCCAGTCAGCAGGGAACCTACAATGAGCAGTTCTTC | CASQQGTYNEQFF
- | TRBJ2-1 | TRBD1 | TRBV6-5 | TGTGCCAGCATCTCAGGGGGTGGGATTAAGAATGAGCAGTTCTTC | CASISGGGIKNEQFF
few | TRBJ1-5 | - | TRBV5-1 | TGCGCCAGCAGCTTGTCGGGGGATCAGCCCCAGCATTTT | CASSLSGDQPQHF
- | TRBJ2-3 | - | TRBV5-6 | TGTGCCAGCAGCCTGGGGCGGTCCACAGATACGCAGTATTTT | CASSLGRSTDTQYF
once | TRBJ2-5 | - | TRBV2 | TGTGCCAGCAGTTTACAGGGTATTCAGGGGACCCAGTACTTC | CASSLQGIQGTQYF